This passage covers 17 T cell receptor beta chains from one sample sequenced in a study of T cell repertoires in cytomegalovirus infection. TCRdb analysed the reads with MiXCR anew, one entry per CDR3 protein. Of 630,000 or so distinct CDR3 sequences listed, less than 25% were seen once; the top ten hold 7% to 9%. The specimen was CD8+ T cells from PBMCs. The receptors stem from a human donor in good health (CMV status not recorded). Some clones in this sample may be carry-over from other donors' samples.

This clonotype was found a few times. The V call is TRBV6-5, the J call TRBJ2-3; D unresolved. The germline V gene encodes CDR1 MNHEY and CDR2 SVGAGI. Trimming pared 0 bases from V and 3 bases from J, leaving 7 bases between. The length of the CDR3 is 14 residues. The DNA for the CDR3 is TGTGCCAGCAGTTACTCGAAGGTTACAGATACGCAGTATTTT. It translates to CASSYSKVTDTQYF.

This clonotype has a count of ten or more. This chain links TRBV20-1 with TRBJ2-2; D unclear. This CDR3 has 12 amino acids. V lost 3 bases and J lost 8, with 10 bases in between. Germline-derived CDR1 and CDR2 are DFQATT and SNEGSKA (reference sequence). CDR3 loop: CSASSREGELFF. DNA of the CDR3: TGCAGTGCTAGCAGCAGAGAGGGGGAGCTGTTTTTT.

This clonotype was detected many times. V usage is TRBV2 and J usage is TRBJ1-2, with D tentatively TRBD1 (5 bases). The CDR3 loop spans 16 amino acids. Trimming removed 5 bases at V and 4 bases at J, with 20 bases between. The germline CDR1 and CDR2 sequences are SNHLY and FYNNEI. The CDR3 nucleotides read TGTGCCAGCAGTATTTCTGAACACCCCGGGGGCTATGGCTACACCTTC. This codes for CASSISEHPGGYGYTF.

This clonotype was detected ten times or more. V usage is TRBV7-8 and J usage is TRBJ1-3; 7 nucleotides match TRBD1. V shed 0 bases, J shed 0 bases, and the junction held 8 bases outside the gene matches. Germline values: CDR1 SGHVS, CDR2 FQNEAQ. The CDR3 contains 18 residues. CDR3 region: CASSLATLDRSSGNTIYF. The CDR3 DNA is TGTGCCAGCAGCTTAGCGACCCTGGACAGGAGCTCTGGAAACACCATATATTTT.

This clonotype has more than one count but fewer than ten. The rearrangement uses TRBV20-1 and TRBJ2-7; TRBD1 matches at 8 bases. The CDR3 runs 14 residues. J was trimmed by 6 bases and V by 0 bases; bases with no gene match: 7. Germline CDR1 and CDR2: DFQATT and SNEGSKA (reference sequence). CDR3 DNA: TGCAGTGCTAGAGATAGAGCAGGGGGCTCCGAGCAGTACTTC. Residues: CSARDRAGGSEQYF.

The chain joins TRBV20-1 to TRBJ2-2; TRBD2 agrees at 8 bases. Trimming took 0 bases from V and 2 from J; bases not matched to a gene: 5. Germline CDR1 is DFQATT and CDR2 is SNEGSKA (reference sequence). This CDR3 is built from 16 residues. CDR3: CSARDLGGVNTGELFF. DNA for the CDR3: TGCAGTGCTAGAGATCTCGGGGGGGTTAACACCGGGGAGCTGTTTTTT.

This clonotype was seen only a few times. The chain carries TRBV4-1 and TRBJ1-1, with D unresolved. Trimming removed 0 bases from V and 11 bases from J, with 10 bases in between. In germline, CDR1 is MGHRA, CDR2 YSYEKL. The CDR3 spans 12 residues. Written as DNA, the CDR3 is TGCGCCAGCAGCCAAGATCTAAGGGAGGCTTTCTTT. Protein product: CASSQDLREAFF.

This clonotype showed up many times. This chain joins TRBV7-2 and TRBJ2-7; the D call may be TRBD1 or TRBD2 (6 bases each). CDR3 length: 17 residues. Germline lookup yields CDR1 SGHTA and CDR2 FQGNSA. Trimming left V 0 bases short and J 2 bases short, with 17 bases between. The CDR3 here is CASSLALRGAIPYEQYF. CDR3 nucleotide sequence: TGTGCCAGCAGCTTAGCGCTGAGGGGGGCAATCCCCTACGAGCAGTACTTC. Looking up the rest from reference TRBV7-2 and TRBJ2-7 gives the full variable domain: GAGVSQSPSNKVTEKGKDVELRCDPISGHTALYWYRQSLGQGLEFLIYFQGNSAPDKSGLPSDRFSAERTGGSVSTLTIQRTQQEDSAVYLCASSLALRGAIPYEQYFGPGTRLTVT.

This clonotype has at least ten counts. This chain links TRBV12-3 or TRBV12-4 with TRBJ2-3, with unresolved D. This CDR3 contains 13 residues. The ends were cut back, 6 bases at V and 0 bases at J, with 7 bases in the middle. CDR3 in amino acids: CASSFGSTDTQYF. The CDR3 coding sequence is TGTGCCAGCAGCTTCGGGAGCACAGATACGCAGTATTTT.

This clonotype was observed a few times. The chain carries TRBV12-3 or TRBV12-4 and TRBJ2-1; 11 nucleotides match TRBD1. V shed 11 bases and J 2 bases; nucleotides not matched to a gene: 2. The CDR3 is 13 amino acids. The DNA for the CDR3 is TGTGCCGCGGGACAGGGGGCCTACAATGAGCAGTTCTTC. Translating it yields CAAGQGAYNEQFF.

J is TRBJ2-1 and V is TRBV5-4; 8 bases are a match to TRBD1. This CDR3 comprises 16 residues. V trimming: 9 bases; J trimming: 2 bases; junction bases outside the gene matches: 13. Germline values: CDR1 SGHNT, CDR2 YYREEE (reference sequence). Here the CDR3 reads CANRPPGQGTYNEQFF. The CDR3 DNA reads TGTGCCAACAGGCCGCCCGGACAGGGTACCTACAATGAGCAGTTCTTC.

Points on this clonotype: This could be a read error, since a much larger clone is one nucleotide away. The chain joins TRBV7-1 to TRBJ1-1, with D maybe TRBD1 (5 bases). TRBV7-1 is placed among ORFs of uncertain function. The CDR3 length is 13 residues. This CDR3 is CANIDSGASDAFF. The DNA for the CDR3 is TGTGCCAACATCGACTCTGGGGCCTCTGACGCTTTCTTT.

A note on this clonotype: One base away lies a much larger clone, so this may be a sequencing read error. The chain joins TRBV2 to TRBJ2-2; tentatively, D is TRBD1 or TRBD2 (5 bases each). Germline-derived CDR1 and CDR2 are SNHLY and FYNNEI. The CDR3 runs 17 residues. The CDR3 protein is CANSGGKGRIGTGELFF. The CDR3, as DNA: TGTGCCAACAGTGGGGGAAAAGGACGGATTGGGACCGGGGAGCTGTTTTTT. The whole variable domain, filled in from reference TRBV2 and TRBJ2-2, reads EPEVTQTPSHQVTQMGQEVILRCVPISNHLYFYWYRQILGQKVEFLVSFYNNEISEKSEIFDDQFSVERPDGSNFTLKIRSTKLEDSAMYFCANSGGKGRIGTGELFFGEGSRLTVL.

This chain connects TRBV28 to TRBJ2-7; TRBD1 aligns across 10 bases. Per germline, CDR1 MDHEN and CDR2 SYDVKM. V trimming: 6 bases; J trimming: 2 bases; junction bases outside the gene matches: 4. The CDR3 sequence is 14 residues long. The CDR3 DNA reads TGTGCCAGCAGATTGGGGACAGGGGCCTACGAGCAGTACTTC. Amino acids: CASRLGTGAYEQYF.

The chain has TRBV19 and TRBJ2-7; D remains ambiguous. The CDR3 has 14 residues. From germline, CDR1 is LNHDA and CDR2 SQIVND (reference sequence). The V end was cut by 7 bases, the J end by 3 bases, with 16 bases between. CDR3 sequence (DNA): TGTGCCAGTACCTTAAATCGACCCAGCTACGAGCAGTACGTC. Amino acids: CASTLNRPSYEQYV.

The table lists this clonotype with a few counts. The gene calls are TRBV15 and TRBJ1-6; no reliable D call. Trimming removed 7 bases at V and 12 bases at J, with 13 bases between. The CDR3 spans 12 residues. The germline V gene has CDR1 LNHNV and CDR2 YYDKDF (reference sequence). The CDR3 protein is CATNAGGKPLHF. The CDR3 DNA reads TGTGCCACCAACGCGGGCGGAAAACCCCTCCACTTT.

V usage is TRBV23-1 and J usage is TRBJ1-1; D perhaps matches TRBD1 (5 bases). TRBV23-1 is known as an ORF, though its function is uncertain. V dropped 1 base and J dropped 3 bases, with 21 bases sitting between them. The CDR3 runs 18 residues. DNA for the CDR3: TGCGCCAGCAGTCAATTCTCCTCGCCGCCAGGGAAATACACTGAAGCTTTCTTT. As protein: CASSQFSSPPGKYTEAFF.